The source of this T cell receptor beta chain is a study of T cell changes during pregnancy in multiple sclerosis. The ends were cut back, 11 bases at V and 3 bases at J, with 17 bases in the middle. Germline V gives CDR1 WNHNN, CDR2 SYGVQD (reference sequence). CDR3 length: 14 amino acids. Method: immunoSEQ multiplex PCR; TCRdb's copy keeps in-frame clones and lacks some. The sample has about 34,000 clones, about nine tenths seen once; the top ten hold about 4.3%. The clonotype comes from a female donor with multiple sclerosis, enrolled in a pregnancy study. The sample in question was CD8+ T cells from peripheral blood mononuclear cells, obtained after pregnancy. The chain couples TRBV10-1 to TRBJ1-5; a possible D gene is TRBD1 (6 bases). Here the CDR3 DNA reads TGCGCCCCTGGGGGGGGGCTCTTCAATCAGCCCCAGCATTTT. Its protein product is CAPGGGLFNQPQHF.